This note documents a single TCR beta chain sequence. In the authors' methods: Amplified reference gene primers provided the basis for estimating nucleated cell counts. Assay: immunoSEQ multiplex PCR; the TCRdb copy retains only in-frame clones and omits some. V, J and clone size derive from that table, while D and trimming were established from the DNA sequence. The sample holds 50,000 to 65,000 clones, about four fifths seen once. These data originate in a study of blood T cell repertoires in COVID-19. Study background: Samples representing acute and convalescent COVID-19 were sourced from the United States, Italy and Spain. PBMCs, B-cell-depleted T cells, or T cells provided the cDNA or gDNA that made up the material.

Sequencing was done on a sample of peripheral blood. The source of this sequence is a woman in her 50s with active or convalescent COVID-19.

The CDR3 here is CASSSPRGASQETQYF. The DNA for the CDR3 is TGTGCCAGCAGCTCCCCCCGGGGTGCCTCCCAAGAGACCCAGTACTTC. This chain joins TRBV7-8 and TRBJ2-5, with D tentatively TRBD2 (5 bases). The CDR3 totals 16 residues. From germline, CDR1 is SGHVS and CDR2 FQNEAQ. Trimming left V 4 bases short and J 1 base short, with 16 bases between.